The clone carrying this T cell receptor beta chain was recorded at least ten times. The sample comes from a study of early T cells in non-severe SARS-CoV-2 infection. About the research overall: Bulk RNA taken from unsorted whole blood was sequenced, leaving chains unpaired.

Individual cDNA molecules were tagged with unique molecular identifiers, the study reported. TCRdb reprocessed the 5' RACE reads via MiXCR and lists one record per CDR3 protein. Altogether around 71,000 distinct CDR3 sequences are present, more than 14% being singletons, with the ten largest covering roughly 3.7%. This CDR3 spans 14 amino acids. The germline V gene has CDR1 KGHSH and CDR2 LQKENI. Trimming left V 5 bases short and J 0 bases short, with 11 bases between. The TCR was taken from an adult who was a healthcare worker with PCR-confirmed SARS-CoV-2 infection or an uninfected control (not recorded which). This chain joins TRBV18 and TRBJ2-7; no clear D gene. Material: whole blood, obtained at baseline. The CDR3 nucleotides read TGTGCCAGCTCATTGACTTCTAGCTCCTACGAGCAGTACTTC. Its translation: CASSLTSSSYEQYF.